Listed below are T cell receptor beta chains from one sample, sequenced in a study of T cell responses to AZD1222 COVID-19 vaccine. Sequenced by immunoSEQ multiplex PCR; TCRdb stores in-frame clones only, minus some. The sample consists of under 150,000 clones, around 86% of them appearing once. The source was peripheral blood, collected on day 0 of MenACWY control vaccination. The receptor source for this set is an adult in good health. Each CDR3 is given with its conserved first and last residue. D genes are given only for firm matches. Expanded clones get a size class; other rows say once, few or many, or leave the size out.

v_call	clone_size	d_call	j_call	cdr3_aa	cdr3_nt
TRBV5-1	few	TRBD1	TRBJ2-3	CASSTGQGTDTQYF	TGCGCCAGCAGCACTGGACAGGGCACAGATACGCAGTATTTT
TRBV5-6	NA	TRBD1	TRBJ1-6	CASSPGTGNSPLHF	TGTGCCAGCAGCCCCGGGACAGGGAATTCACCCCTCCACTTT
TRBV5-4	NA	TRBD2	TRBJ2-1	CASSLEGLAGGAYNEQFF	TGTGCCAGCAGCTTGGAGGGTCTAGCGGGGGGCGCCTACAATGAGCAGTTCTTC
TRBV2	NA	NA	TRBJ1-5	CASSVDRNPNQPQHF	TGTGCCAGCAGTGTGGATCGGAACCCAAATCAGCCCCAGCATTTT
TRBV5-6	NA	NA	TRBJ2-3	CASSLRDRSTDTQYF	TGTGCCAGCAGCTTGCGTGACAGGAGCACAGATACGCAGTATTTT
TRBV19	NA	NA	TRBJ1-2	CASSIDRRGGGGYTF	TGTGCCAGTAGTATAGATCGGCGGGGGGGCGGTGGCTACACCTTC
TRBV2	NA	NA	TRBJ1-2	CASIAGAYGYTF	TGTGCCAGCATAGCAGGGGCCTATGGCTACACCTTC
TRBV9	few	NA	TRBJ1-5	CASSVADTYQPQHF	TGTGCCAGCAGCGTAGCGGACACTTATCAGCCCCAGCATTTT
TRBV18	NA	NA	TRBJ2-7	CASSPRGGGASTYEQYF	TGTGCCAGCTCACCCCGGGGTGGGGGGGCCTCCACCTACGAGCAGTACTTC
TRBV29-1	few	NA	TRBJ2-3	CSVETYTDSTDTQYF	TGCAGCGTTGAAACGTATACGGATAGCACAGATACGCAGTATTTT
TRBV29-1	NA	NA	TRBJ1-1	CSVGRGNTEAFF	TGCAGCGTTGGCAGGGGAAACACTGAAGCTTTCTTT
TRBV3-1/TRBV3-2	NA	NA	TRBJ1-5	CASSQGTLSNQPQHF	TGTGCCAGCAGCCAGGGGACATTAAGCAATCAGCCCCAGCATTTT
TRBV5-1	NA	NA	TRBJ2-5	CASSLEGTETQYF	TGCGCCAGCAGCTTGGAGGGCACAGAGACCCAGTACTTC
TRBV5-1	few	NA	TRBJ2-5	CASSLDLQKTQYF	TGCGCCAGCAGTTTGGACCTTCAAAAGACCCAGTACTTC
TRBV12-3/TRBV12-4	NA	NA	TRBJ1-6	CASSLEASPLHF	TGTGCCAGCAGTTTAGAGGCATCACCCCTCCACTTT
TRBV5-1	NA	NA	TRBJ1-4	CASSLRPTTNEKLFF	TGCGCCAGCAGCCTGCGTCCCACAACTAATGAAAAACTGTTTTTT
TRBV10-3	NA	NA	TRBJ1-6	CAISAGGSSYNSPLHF	TGTGCCATCAGTGCCGGAGGCAGCTCCTATAATTCACCCCTCCACTTT
TRBV19	NA	TRBD1	TRBJ1-1	CASSKDREFTEAFF	TGTGCCAGTAGTAAGGACAGGGAGTTCACTGAAGCTTTCTTT
TRBV5-4	NA	NA	TRBJ2-3	CASSLSTDTQYF	TGTGCCAGCAGCTTGAGCACAGATACGCAGTATTTT
TRBV7-6	NA	TRBD2	TRBJ2-2	CASSLSGGVYTGELFF	TGTGCCAGCAGCTTAAGCGGGGGGGTTTACACCGGGGAGCTGTTTTTT
TRBV11-3	NA	TRBD1	TRBJ1-1	CASSQGVATEAFF	TGTGCCAGCAGCCAGGGGGTTGCCACTGAAGCTTTCTTT
TRBV11-2	NA	NA	TRBJ1-4	CASSMGATTNEKLFF	TGTGCCAGCAGCATGGGCGCGACAACTAATGAAAAACTGTTTTTT
TRBV5-1	few	NA	TRBJ1-2	CASSPAGGGGYGYTF	TGCGCCAGCAGCCCGGCTGGAGGAGGGGGATATGGCTACACCTTC
TRBV2	NA	NA	TRBJ1-6	CASSGRHPSYNSPLHF	TGTGCCAGCAGTGGACGCCACCCGTCCTATAATTCACCCCTCCACTTT
TRBV6-5	NA	NA	TRBJ1-2	CASSSREPLYGYTF	TGTGCCAGCAGTTCCAGGGAACCCCTATATGGCTACACCTTC
TRBV15	NA	NA	TRBJ1-5	CATSSGLGQPQHF	TGTGCCACCAGCAGCGGTCTAGGTCAGCCCCAGCATTTT
TRBV4-1	few	TRBD1	TRBJ2-5	CASSQRDRVKETQYF	TGCGCCAGCAGCCAGCGGGACAGGGTGAAAGAGACCCAGTACTTC
TRBV18	NA	TRBD1	TRBJ1-2	CASDTATGGSGYTF	TGTGCCAGCGACACCGCGACAGGGGGCAGTGGCTACACCTTC
TRBV6-5	NA	NA	TRBJ1-2	CASSSGGAYGYTF	TGTGCCAGCAGTTCCGGGGGGGCATATGGCTACACCTTC
TRBV30	NA	NA	TRBJ1-3	CAWSTGSAGNTIYF	TGTGCCTGGAGCACTGGCTCCGCTGGAAACACCATATATTTT
TRBV14	NA	TRBD2	TRBJ2-7	CASSPPGLAGYEQYF	TGTGCCAGCAGCCCCCCCGGGCTAGCGGGATACGAGCAGTACTTC
TRBV6-5	NA	NA	TRBJ2-1	CASSYAASYNEQFF	TGTGCCAGCAGTTACGCCGCCTCCTACAATGAGCAGTTCTTC
TRBV6-5	NA	TRBD1	TRBJ1-4	CASSSGTGAEKLFF	TGTGCCAGCAGCTCCGGGACAGGAGCTGAAAAACTGTTTTTT
TRBV11-2	medium-sized	NA	TRBJ1-3	CASSLGGAGGNTIYF	TGTGCCAGCAGCTTAGGGGGCGCCGGCGGAAACACCATATATTTT
TRBV11-2	NA	TRBD2	TRBJ2-7	CASSPRLAGSSYEQYF	TGTGCCAGCAGCCCGCGACTAGCGGGGAGCTCCTACGAGCAGTACTTC
TRBV7-3	NA	TRBD2	TRBJ2-1	CASSPAGGQHNEQFF	TGTGCCAGCAGCCCAGCGGGGGGCCAGCACAATGAGCAGTTCTTC
TRBV6-2/TRBV6-3	NA	NA	TRBJ1-4	CASSGIITNEKLFF	TGTGCCAGCAGTGGTATCATAACTAATGAAAAACTGTTTTTT
TRBV2	few	NA	TRBJ2-5	CASRALRGPSQETQYF	TGTGCCAGCAGGGCCCTCCGGGGGCCTTCCCAAGAGACCCAGTACTTC
TRBV2	NA	NA	TRBJ1-5	CASSIQDNSNQPQHF	TGTGCCAGCAGCATACAGGATAATAGCAATCAGCCCCAGCATTTT
TRBV6-6	NA	NA	TRBJ2-3	CASSYSGADTQYF	TGTGCCAGCAGTTACTCGGGGGCAGATACGCAGTATTTT
TRBV4-1	NA	TRBD2	TRBJ2-2	CATRREGTGELFF	TGCGCCACCCGCAGGGAGGGCACCGGGGAGCTGTTTTTT
TRBV2	NA	NA	TRBJ2-1	CASRGDWANEQFF	TGTGCCAGCAGGGGTGATTGGGCCAATGAGCAGTTCTTC
TRBV7-9	NA	NA	TRBJ1-1	CASSQQGLNTEAFF	TGTGCCAGCAGCCAACAGGGTCTGAACACTGAAGCTTTCTTT
TRBV28	NA	NA	TRBJ1-1	CASTTSPRGAFF	TGTGCCAGCACTACGTCTCCCCGTGGAGCTTTCTTT
TRBV7-9	NA	NA	TRBJ1-2	CASSSGQHNYGYTF	TGTGCCAGCAGCTCCGGACAGCACAACTATGGCTACACCTTC
TRBV6-5	once	NA	TRBJ1-5	CASRLTVNSNQPQHF	TGTGCCAGCAGACTGACAGTAAATAGCAATCAGCCCCAGCATTTT
TRBV24-1	NA	TRBD1	TRBJ2-1	CAIGGQGESYNEQFF	TGTGCCATCGGAGGACAGGGGGAATCCTACAATGAGCAGTTCTTC
TRBV5-6	NA	NA	TRBJ1-2	CASSLVGDGNYGYTF	TGTGCCAGCAGCTTGGTGGGAGATGGGAACTATGGCTACACCTTC
TRBV28	NA	TRBD1	TRBJ1-4	CASRGTATNEKLFF	TGTGCCAGCAGGGGGACAGCAACTAATGAAAAACTGTTTTTT
TRBV7-3	NA	NA	TRBJ1-2	CASANPGGYTF	TGTGCCAGCGCAAATCCAGGCGGCTACACCTTC
TRBV6-2/TRBV6-3	NA	TRBD1	TRBJ1-2	CASSYWGQGDGYTF	TGTGCCAGCAGTTACTGGGGACAGGGAGATGGCTACACCTTC
TRBV5-5	NA	NA	TRBJ2-5	CASSSGLETQYF	TGTGCCAGCAGCTCAGGGTTAGAGACCCAGTACTTC